Shown below are 10 T cell receptor beta chains from a single sample sequenced in a study of T cell changes during pregnancy in multiple sclerosis. Only in-frame clones appear in the TCRdb table, and some are missing; sequencing was by immunoSEQ multiplex PCR. The sample records some 20,000 clones, roughly 91% being singletons. The starting material was CD4+ T cells from peripheral blood mononuclear cells, obtained in the first trimester of pregnancy. All receptors derive from a female donor in good health, enrolled as a control in a pregnancy study.

The rearrangement uses TRBV5-4 and TRBJ2-1; no clear D. Trimming removed 0 bases from V and 10 bases from J, with 11 bases in between. The germline CDR1 and CDR2 sequences are SGHNT and YYREEE (reference sequence). The CDR3 runs 13 residues. CDR3: CASSLAGPNEQFF. The CDR3 DNA follows: TGTGCCAGCAGCTTGGCCGGTCCGAACGAGCAGTTCTTC.

The chain carries TRBV7-2 and TRBJ1-2; TRBD1 agrees at 8 bases. CDR1 and CDR2 (germline): SGHTA, FQGNSA. There are 12 residues in the CDR3. J was trimmed by 6 bases and V by 5 bases; bases with no gene match: 2. CDR3 in amino acids: CASSLQGDGYTF. CDR3 nucleotides: TGTGCCAGCAGCCTACAGGGGGATGGCTACACCTTC.

The chain uses TRBV7-9 and TRBJ2-7; TRBD1 agrees at 7 bases. With V trimmed by 3 bases and J by 4 bases, 6 bases remained unmatched. Germline CDR1 SEHNR, CDR2 FQNEAQ (reference sequence). The CDR3 totals 14 residues. The CDR3 loop reads CASSFPGQWYEQYF. The CDR3 DNA sequence: TGTGCCAGCAGCTTTCCGGGACAGTGGTACGAGCAGTACTTC. The full variable domain, in which reference TRBV7-9 and TRBJ2-7 provide the parts outside the CDR3, is DTGVSQNPRHKITKRGQNVTFRCDPISEHNRLYWYRQTLGQGPEFLTYFQNEAQLEKSRLLSDRFSAERPKGSFSTLEIQRTEQGDSAMYLCASSFPGQWYEQYFGPGTRLTVT.

This clone was counted once. This chain connects TRBV15 to TRBJ1-1; a possible D gene is TRBD1 (5 bases). Trimming shortened V by 4 bases and J by 5 bases, and 11 bases separated the two germline ends. The CDR3 has 13 amino acids. Germline assignment: CDR1 LNHNV and CDR2 YYDKDF (reference sequence). The CDR3 DNA reads as TGTGCCACCAGCAAGGGGCGGGGGACTGAAGCTTTCTTT. It encodes CATSKGRGTEAFF.

The chain couples TRBV16 to TRBJ1-5, with 7 bases fitting TRBD1. J was trimmed by 6 bases and V by 4 bases; bases with no gene match: 12. Germline CDR1 and CDR2: KGHSY and FQNENV. The CDR3 extends over 16 amino acids. The DNA for the CDR3 is TGTGCCAGCAGCCCCATAGGACAAAGGGACAGTCAGCCCCAGCATTTT. As protein: CASSPIGQRDSQPQHF.

The rearrangement uses TRBV10-2 and TRBJ1-5, with D maybe TRBD1 (6 bases). Germline loops: CDR1 WSHSY, CDR2 SAAADI. V was cut by 8 bases and J by 5 bases, with 16 bases left in between. This CDR3 spans 14 amino acids. CDR3 loop: CASRDITEDQPQHF. CDR3 coding DNA: TGCGCCAGCCGGGACATCACCGAGGATCAGCCCCAGCATTTT.

The table lists this clone with a count of one. The rearrangement joins TRBV19 to TRBJ1-2; 9 nucleotides line up with TRBD1. The trim removed 5 bases at V and 2 bases at J, leaving 9 bases unmatched. There are 16 residues in the CDR3. Germline assignment: CDR1 LNHDA and CDR2 SQIVND (reference sequence). The CDR3 reads CASSQGGTGRNYGYTF. CDR3 nucleotide sequence: TGTGCCAGTAGTCAAGGGGGGACAGGGCGAAACTATGGCTACACCTTC.

This rearrangement joins TRBV10-3 to TRBJ1-6; D is undetermined. Trimming took 4 bases from V and 8 from J, leaving 12 bases between them. Germline CDR1 ENHRY, CDR2 SYGVKD. The CDR3 runs 14 residues. The CDR3 DNA reads TGTGCCATCAGTGGGGAGGTGGTAGATTCACCCCTCCACTTT. Amino acids: CAISGEVVDSPLHF.

By share, this clone counts as medium-sized. The CDR3, as DNA: TGTGCCAGCAGACCTACAGGGGAGGCTGGCTACACCTTC. This codes for CASRPTGEAGYTF. The rearrangement links TRBV27 to TRBJ1-2; 7 bases match TRBD1. CDR1 is MNHEY and CDR2 is SMNVEV in the germline V gene (reference sequence). After removal of 6 bases from V and 7 bases from J, the junction contained 8 bases not matched to a gene. The CDR3 has 13 residues.

The V call is TRBV19, the J call TRBJ1-4; the D gene is possibly TRBD1 (6 bases). V lost 5 bases, J lost 2 bases, and 12 bases lay in between. This CDR3 is 15 amino acids long. Germline CDR1 reads LNHDA; CDR2 reads SQIVND (reference sequence). As DNA, the CDR3 is TGTGCCAGTAGTGGCAGGGGAGGGACTAATGAAAAACTGTTTTTT. This codes for CASSGRGGTNEKLFF.